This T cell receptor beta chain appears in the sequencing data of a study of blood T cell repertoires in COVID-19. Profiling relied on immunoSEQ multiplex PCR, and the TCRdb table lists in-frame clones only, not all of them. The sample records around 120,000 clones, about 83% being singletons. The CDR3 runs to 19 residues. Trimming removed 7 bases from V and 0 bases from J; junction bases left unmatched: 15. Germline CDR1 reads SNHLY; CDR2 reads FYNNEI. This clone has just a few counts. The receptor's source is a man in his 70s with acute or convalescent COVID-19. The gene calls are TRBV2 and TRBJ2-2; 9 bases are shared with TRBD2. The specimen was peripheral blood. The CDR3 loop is CASTGLAGVPFANTGELFF. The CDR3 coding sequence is TGTGCCAGCACCGGATTAGCGGGGGTCCCGTTCGCGAACACCGGGGAGCTGTTTTTT.